This TCR beta chain comes out of a study of blood T cell repertoires in COVID-19. Study context: Material from acute and convalescent COVID-19 was sourced from the United States, Italy and Spain. Sample material is recorded as cDNA or gDNA derived from T cells, B-cell-depleted T cells, or PBMCs.

CDR3 size: 15 residues. Germline values: CDR1 SGHTA, CDR2 FQGNSA. The ends lost 1 base at V and 3 bases at J; junction bases unmatched: 0. As originally analysed: Amplification with reference gene primers provided the estimates of nucleated cell counts. Profiled with immunoSEQ multiplex PCR; TCRdb holds only in-frame clones, not every one. D and trimming were read from the DNA, whereas the V and J calls and clone size are those reported in that table. The table records a few hundred thousand clones, around 92% of them present only once. This chain uses TRBV7-2 with TRBJ2-1; 10 bases agree with TRBD2. The TCR was taken from a man aged 18 to 35 who had recovered from COVID-19. Source material: peripheral blood. The CDR3 sequence: CASSLGTSGYNEQFF. The CDR3 nucleotides read TGTGCCAGCAGCTTAGGGACTAGCGGCTACAATGAGCAGTTCTTC.